The 21 T cell receptor beta chains below come from one sample, sequenced in a study of Graves' ophthalmopathy and Graves' hyperthyroidism. Amplified TCR beta CDR3 regions were obtained using RNA transcripts as template. The first round was an RT-PCR with HTBI primers, and the second round was a multiplex PCR. TCRdb analysed the multiplex PCR reads with MiXCR anew, one entry per CDR3 protein. The table has 52,000 or so distinct CDR3 sequences, approximately 47% seen once. The specimen sequenced was peripheral blood. The receptors were sampled from an adult woman with Graves' ophthalmopathy.

This clonotype was picked up many times. The chain employs TRBV11-2 and TRBJ2-5; D is unresolved. The ends were cut back, 5 bases at V and 4 bases at J, with 11 bases in the middle. Germline CDR1 SGHAT, CDR2 FQNNGV. The CDR3 is 13 residues long. CDR3 sequence reads: CASSPGWGETQYF. DNA of the CDR3: TGTGCCAGCAGCCCCGGGTGGGGAGAGACCCAGTACTTC.

The table lists this clonotype with many counts. V gene TRBV10-3 combines with J gene TRBJ2-1; 12 nucleotides align to TRBD2. J gave up 7 bases and V 0 bases, and 4 bases lay outside the gene matches. This CDR3 contains 16 residues. CDR1 and CDR2 (germline): ENHRY, SYGVKD. In DNA, the CDR3 is TGTGCCATCAGTGAGTCGCGACTAGCGGGAGTGAATGAGCAGTTCTTC. This gives the protein CAISESRLAGVNEQFF.

In its sample, this clonotype was seen many times. The chain has TRBV3-1 and TRBJ1-5; D is unclear. CDR1 LGHDT and CDR2 YNNKEL come from the germline V gene (reference sequence). This CDR3 contains 14 residues. V lost 4 bases, J lost 1 base, and 8 bases lay in between. The CDR3 loop reads CASSLSGSNQPQHF. CDR3 in DNA: TGTGCCAGCAGCCTTTCCGGGAGCAATCAGCCCCAGCATTTT. Together with reference TRBV3-1 and TRBJ1-5, the CDR3 gives the full variable domain: DTAVSQTPKYLVTQMGNDKSIKCEQNLGHDTMYWYKQDSKKFLKIMFSYNNKELIINETVPNRFSPKSPDKAHLNLHINSLELGDSAVYFCASSLSGSNQPQHFGDGTRLSIL.

This clonotype was seen many times. This chain connects TRBV20-1 to TRBJ2-1; D ambiguous. The V end was cut by 2 bases, the J end by 1 base, with 9 bases between. The CDR3 consists of 14 residues. CDR1 is DFQATT and CDR2 is SNEGSKA in the germline V gene (reference sequence). Here the CDR3 DNA reads TGCAGTGCTAGACAGTTCTTATCCTACAATGAGCAGTTCTTC. Its translation: CSARQFLSYNEQFF.

A word on this clonotype: Without the conserved terminal phenylalanine or tryptophan, this CDR3 likely stems from a read error. Because the CDR3's place on the DNA is in doubt, the DNA is left out and the CDR3 is given as listed by TCRdb. The chain joins TRBV20-1 to TRBJ1-4. The germline V gene encodes CDR1 DFQATT and CDR2 SNEGSKA (reference sequence). The CDR3 sequence runs 9 residues, both termini included. Here the CDR3 reads CSARDKTAS.

This clonotype was seen repeatedly, ten times or more. The genes are TRBV6-6 and TRBJ2-2, with D unresolved. CDR3 length: 13 amino acids. V was clipped by 7 bases and J by 6 bases, with 12 bases between them. Germline V CDR1 and CDR2: MNHNY, SVGAGI (reference sequence). CDR3 DNA sequence: TGTGCCAGCACTGACTCAAGGGCCGGGGAGCTGTTTTTT. It yields the protein CASTDSRAGELFF.

This clonotype occurred once. The chain has TRBV29-1 and TRBJ1-5; possible D gene TRBD1, 5 bases. V was trimmed by 7 bases and J by 5 bases, leaving 9 bases between them. This CDR3 is 11 amino acids long. CDR1 is SQVTM, CDR2 ANQGSEA, per germline. This chain's CDR3 is CSGMGHQPQHF. The CDR3 coding sequence is TGCAGCGGGATGGGACATCAGCCCCAGCATTTT.

This clonotype was seen a handful of times. V gene TRBV29-1 combines with J gene TRBJ1-4; D perhaps matches TRBD1 (5 bases). The CDR3 length is 12 residues. Deletions cut 4 bases from V and 4 bases from J, with 7 bases between. Looked up from germline, CDR1 is SQVTM and CDR2 is ANQGSEA. The CDR3 bases are TGCAGCGTTGGACAGAATAATGAAAAACTGTTTTTT. Translated, it gives CSVGQNNEKLFF.

With regard to this clonotype: One junction end disagrees with the germline gene, perhaps due to a read error. The CDR3 sequence: CSARGTGTLGSEQLF. The CDR3, as DNA: TGCAGTGCTAGAGGTACAGGCACCTTGGGGAGTGAGCAGCTCTTC. The chain has TRBV20-1 and TRBJ2-1; D possibly matches TRBD1 or TRBD2 (5 bases each). Germline values: CDR1 DFQATT, CDR2 SNEGSKA (reference sequence). The CDR3 runs 15 residues.

The table lists this clonotype with many counts. The CDR3 protein is CASSLFLAGGTDTQYF. The CDR3 DNA is TGTGCCAGCAGCTTGTTCCTAGCGGGAGGTACAGATACGCAGTATTTT. The J gene is TRBJ2-3, the V gene TRBV11-2; the match to TRBD2 covers 11 bases. CDR1 SGHAT and CDR2 FQNNGV come from the germline V gene. The CDR3 has 16 amino acids. Germline trimming cut 3 bases from V and 3 bases from J; bases unmatched to any gene: 5.

This clonotype is medium-sized in the sample. This chain uses TRBV15 with TRBJ1-5; the D is unclear. The V end was cut by 3 bases, the J end by 1 base, with 13 bases between. Germline CDR1 is LNHNV and CDR2 is YYDKDF (reference sequence). The CDR3 has 16 residues. The CDR3 coding sequence is TGTGCCACCAGCAGGATTGGAGAACGGAGCAATCAGCCCCAGCATTTT. Translating it yields CATSRIGERSNQPQHF.

V gene TRBV29-1 combines with J gene TRBJ2-1; TRBD2 agrees at 9 bases. This CDR3 is built from 13 residues. CDR1 SQVTM and CDR2 ANQGSEA come from the germline V gene. J lost 4 bases, V lost 7 bases, and 5 bases had no gene match. CDR3 protein: CSDSGRGYNEQFF. DNA for the CDR3: TGCAGCGATAGCGGGAGAGGGTACAATGAGCAGTTCTTC.

The chain is built from TRBV20-1 and TRBJ2-5, with TRBD1 matching over 7 bases. The germline V gene has CDR1 DFQATT and CDR2 SNEGSKA (reference sequence). The CDR3 length is 11 residues. Germline trimming cut 6 bases from V and 9 bases from J; bases unmatched to any gene: 7. CDR3 sequence reads: CSADRQGAQYF. CDR3 coding DNA: TGCAGTGCCGACCGACAGGGCGCCCAGTACTTC.

The chain couples TRBV20-1 to TRBJ1-4; D gene uncertain. Germline-derived CDR1 and CDR2 are DFQATT and SNEGSKA (reference sequence). The CDR3 has 12 amino acids. With 6 bases removed from V and 7 bases from J, the gap between germline ends came to 12 bases. The CDR3 DNA reads as TGCAGTGCCCCAAGCGGGAGTGAAAAACTGTTTTTT. It yields the protein CSAPSGSEKLFF.

About this clonotype itself: Given the absence of the conserved phenylalanine or tryptophan at the CDR3 end, a read error is likely. The chain employs TRBV14 and TRBJ1-1; the D is unclear. Germline V gene sequence: CDR1 SGHDN, CDR2 FVKESK. CDR3 length: 13 amino acids. The CDR3, as DNA: TGTGCCTGCAGCCCTCAGCCGAACACTGAAGCTTTCTCT. It encodes CACSPQPNTEAFS.

This clonotype was observed many times. The genes are TRBV2 and TRBJ1-2, with 11 bases lining up with TRBD1. This CDR3 contains 15 residues. Unmatched junction bases numbered 7, after V lost 6 bases and J lost 4 bases. CDR1 is SNHLY, CDR2 FYNNEI, per germline. CDR3 DNA sequence: TGTGCCAGCAGCAAGGGACAGGGGGGCACCTATGGCTACACCTTC. It specifies CASSKGQGGTYGYTF.

This chain joins TRBV10-2 and TRBJ1-1, with 9 bases that match TRBD1. Trimming at V came to 6 bases and at J to 3 bases, leaving 2 bases not matched to a gene. This CDR3 region has 13 residues. Per the germline V gene, CDR1 is WSHSY and CDR2 is SAAADI. The CDR3 protein is CASRGDRDTEAFF. The CDR3 region has the DNA TGCGCCAGCAGAGGGGACAGGGACACTGAAGCTTTCTTT.

The sample holds many counts of this clonotype. The DNA of the CDR3 is TGTGCCACCATCGGGAGTAGTTCCTACGAGCAGTACTTC. As protein: CATIGSSSYEQYF. The rearrangement links TRBV6-6 to TRBJ2-7; a possible D gene is TRBD2 (6 bases). This CDR3 comprises 13 residues. In germline, CDR1 is MNHNY, CDR2 SVGAGI (reference sequence). Trimming cost V 10 bases and J 1 base, with 14 bases left between them.

This clonotype was picked up a small number of times. This chain connects TRBV28 to TRBJ1-1; D ambiguous. The CDR3 is 14 amino acids. Germline V gives CDR1 MDHEN, CDR2 SYDVKM. V dropped 3 bases and J dropped 0 bases, with 8 bases sitting between them. The CDR3 sequence: CASSLKIMNTEAFF. The CDR3 bases are TGTGCCAGCAGTTTGAAAATAATGAACACTGAAGCTTTCTTT.

The chain recombines TRBV7-3 with TRBJ2-7, with 13 bases that match TRBD2. J gave up 6 bases and V 1 base, and 3 bases lay outside the gene matches. Germline V gene data show CDR1 as SGHTA and CDR2 as FQGTGA. The CDR3 has 15 amino acids. CDR3 region: CASSLNGLAGAEQYF. The CDR3 nucleotides read TGTGCCAGCAGCTTAAACGGACTAGCGGGAGCCGAGCAGTACTTC.

The gene calls are TRBV20-1 and TRBJ2-3; D is unresolved. Germline loops: CDR1 DFQATT, CDR2 SNEGSKA (reference sequence). Trimming removed 6 bases from V and 8 bases from J, with 12 bases in between. This CDR3 has 11 amino acids. DNA of the CDR3: TGCAGTGCACCAAGGGTAGGTACGCAGTATTTT. Translation: CSAPRVGTQYF.